Listed here are 4 T cell receptor beta chains from one sample, sequenced in a study of blood T cell repertoires in COVID-19. TCRdb's copy holds only in-frame clones and misses some; the assay was immunoSEQ multiplex PCR. There are fewer than 250,000 clones in the sample; about 83% occur only once, and 7.6% lies in the top ten. The sample consisted of peripheral blood. The receptors shown here come from a woman between 50 and 59 years old with active or convalescent COVID-19.

The chain is built from TRBV5-1 and TRBJ2-2; TRBD1 matches at 9 bases. The CDR3 is made up of 16 amino acids. V gave up 2 bases and J gave up 4 bases; unmatched junction bases: 6. Per the germline V gene, CDR1 is SGHRS and CDR2 is YFSETQ. The CDR3 nucleotides are TGCGCCAGCAGCTTAACAGGGGGCGATAGCACCGGGGAGCTGTTTTTT. It specifies CASSLTGGDSTGELFF.

This clone has only one observation. The rearrangement links TRBV6-2 or TRBV6-3 to TRBJ2-7, with D perhaps matching TRBD2 (5 bases). The CDR3 runs to 15 residues. Germline CDR1 reads MNHEY; CDR2 reads SVGEGT. The V gene lost 2 bases and the J gene lost 4 bases, with 15 bases spanning the gap. Here the CDR3 reads CASSYGTRSGYEQYF. The CDR3 coding sequence is TGTGCCAGCAGTTACGGTACTAGGTCGGGTTACGAGCAGTACTTC.

The chain joins TRBV5-1 to TRBJ1-1; D unresolved. V shed 5 bases and J shed 0 bases, with 11 bases lying between them. The CDR3 spans 14 residues. The germline CDR1 and CDR2 sequences are SGHRS and YFSETQ. In DNA form, the CDR3 reads TGCGCCAGCAGGTTCGGACTTCTGAACACTGAAGCTTTCTTT. This gives the protein CASRFGLLNTEAFF.

The rearrangement joins TRBV5-1 to TRBJ1-4; tentative D call: TRBD1 (6 bases). The CDR3 runs 16 residues. Germline lookup yields CDR1 SGHRS and CDR2 YFSETQ. Trimming shortened V by 2 bases and J by 8 bases, and 19 bases separated the two germline ends. The CDR3 nucleotides read TGCGCCAGCAGCTTACAGGGTCTTGGAGGCGGCGAAAAACTGTTTTTT. This codes for CASSLQGLGGGEKLFF.